The rows below give T cell receptor beta chains drawn from one sample of a study of blood T cells in healthy people across ages. A single record per CDR3 protein comes from TCRdb applying MiXCR to the 5' RACE reads. The profile covers roughly 800,000 distinct CDR3 sequences, with about 55% appearing a single time and approximately 40% taken by the ten largest. The sequencing sample was made of blood. Every receptor here comes from an elderly man in good health. The CDR3 runs from the conserved cysteine through the conserved F or W. D genes are given only for firm matches. Clone size appears in some rows only: once, few, many, or a class for an expanded clone.

>-|-|TRBV24-1|TRBJ1-2
TGTGCCACCAGTGATCCCTCCGGCCAGGATAACTATGGCTACACCTTC
CATSDPSGQDNYGYTF
>-|-|TRBV7-2|TRBJ1-6
TGTGCCAGCAGCTTATCTCGGAACAGGGCAGAATCACCCCTCCACTTT
CASSLSRNRAESPLHF
>-|few|TRBV3-1|TRBJ2-5
TGTGCCAGCGGTGAGCGGAACAGGGAAGAGACCCAGTACTTC
CASGERNREETQYF
>-|-|TRBV24-1|TRBJ1-2
TGTGCCACCAGTGATTTTAAGGACGCTAACTATGGCTACACCTTC
CATSDFKDANYGYTF
>TRBD1|-|TRBV10-3|TRBJ2-7
TGTGCCTCGTCGGACAGGGCTCCCTACGAGCAGTACTTC
CASSDRAPYEQYF
>TRBD1|many|TRBV5-1|TRBJ2-7
TGTGCCAGCAGCTTAGTGGGACAGGGGGCGAATGAGCAGTACTTC
CASSLVGQGANEQYF
>TRBD2|-|TRBV15|TRBJ2-1
TGTGTCACCAGCAGAGAGCTAGCGGGGCAGTTCTTC
CVTSRELAGQFF
>TRBD1|-|TRBV10-3|TRBJ1-6
TGTGCCATCAGTCTGGGACAGGGACCTTCACCCCTCCACTTT
CAISLGQGPSPLHF
>TRBD1|-|TRBV25-1|TRBJ1-4
TGTGCCAGCAGTGGACCGGGACAGGGGTATGAAAAACTGTTTTTT
CASSGPGQGYEKLFF
>TRBD2|few|TRBV5-5|TRBJ2-6
TGTGCCAGCAGCTTGGGACTAGCGGTAAAGTCTGGGGCCAACGTCCTGACTTTC
CASSLGLAVKSGANVLTF
>-|-|TRBV20-1|TRBJ1-2
TGCAGTGCTAGCCGGGACCATGGCTACACCTTC
CSASRDHGYTF
>-|-|TRBV25-1|TRBJ1-6
TGTGCCAGCAGTGAAAGACCCTTCAATTCACCCCTCCACTTT
CASSERPFNSPLHF
>-|-|TRBV5-1|TRBJ2-3
TGCGCCAGCAGGGGGGCTTCTACAGATACGCAGTATTTT
CASRGASTDTQYF
>-|-|TRBV6-6|TRBJ2-7
TGTGCCAGCAGTCCCCGAGAATACGAGCAGTACTTC
CASSPREYEQYF
>-|-|TRBV6-5|TRBJ2-5
TGTGCCAGCTGGGGGTCAGGGGCCGAGACCCAGTACTTC
CASWGSGAETQYF
>-|-|TRBV27|TRBJ2-7
TGTGCCAGCAGTAACCTGGGTCAGCGCATCAACGAGCAGTACTTC
CASSNLGQRINEQYF
>-|-|TRBV20-1|TRBJ1-6
TGCAGTACTAGAGATCAAGTAGGCGGAGGGGGGAATTCACCCCCCCACTTT
CSTRDQVGGGGNSPPHF
>TRBD1|-|TRBV2|TRBJ1-1
TGTGCCAGCAGTGGATCCGACAGGGGTGAAGCTTTCTTT
CASSGSDRGEAFF
>-|few|TRBV4-2|TRBJ2-3
TGTGCCAGCAGCCAACCTCTCTCCGGGGAAACTAGCACAGATACGCAGTATTTT
CASSQPLSGETSTDTQYF
>TRBD1|-|TRBV12-3/TRBV12-4|TRBJ1-2
TGTGCCAGCCGCCCAAGGACAGGGGACCCTTTCTATGGCTACACCTTC
CASRPRTGDPFYGYTF
>-|few|TRBV29-1|TRBJ2-1
TGCAGCGTTGAACAGGGCTACAATGAGCAGTTCTTC
CSVEQGYNEQFF
>TRBD1|-|TRBV16|TRBJ2-5
TGTGCCAGCAGCCAAATATCGGGACAGCAAGAGACCCAGTACTTC
CASSQISGQQETQYF
>-|few|TRBV10-3|TRBJ1-4
TGTGCCATCAAAGACGGAGGGGAGAATGAAAAACTGTTTTTT
CAIKDGGENEKLFF
>-|-|TRBV4-2|TRBJ2-1
TGTGCCAGCAGCCAAGATAACCGGGGTAGCGGATACAATGAGCAGTTCTTC
CASSQDNRGSGYNEQFF
>-|-|TRBV2|TRBJ2-2
TGTGCCAGCATGGACGTGACATCCACCGGGGAGCTGTTTTTT
CASMDVTSTGELFF
>-|-|TRBV6-5|TRBJ2-5
TGTGCCAGCAGTTACAACCTCGGAGAGACCCAGTACTTC
CASSYNLGETQYF
>TRBD1|few|TRBV5-1|TRBJ2-7
TGCGCCAGCAGCACGACAGGGGGCACGTCCTACGAGCAGTACTTC
CASSTTGGTSYEQYF
>TRBD1|-|TRBV13|TRBJ2-7
TGTGCCAGCAGCCCAGGGGACAGGGGATCCGAGCAGTACTTC
CASSPGDRGSEQYF
>TRBD2|-|TRBV2|TRBJ2-1
TGTGCCAGCAGAGACAGCGGGAGGGGTTACAATGAGCAGTTCTTC
CASRDSGRGYNEQFF
>-|few|TRBV11-1|TRBJ2-3
TGTGCCAGCAGCTGGGGTACAGATACGCAGTATTTT
CASSWGTDTQYF
>-|-|TRBV20-1|TRBJ2-3
TGCAGTGCTAGAGCCCCGACGAGCGGCTATAGCACAGATACGCAGTATTTT
CSARAPTSGYSTDTQYF
>TRBD1|few|TRBV7-9|TRBJ1-2
TGTGCCAGCAGCTTATCTACAGGGGATTCCTATGGCTACACCTTC
CASSLSTGDSYGYTF
>TRBD1|-|TRBV4-2|TRBJ1-1
TGTGCCAGCAGCCAAGACAGGGGGTATACTGAAGCTTTCTTT
CASSQDRGYTEAFF
>-|-|TRBV24-1|TRBJ2-1
TGTGCCACCAGTGATCCCCGGGCCGTAAGTGCTGAGCAGTTCTTC
CATSDPRAVSAEQFF
>-|-|TRBV20-1|TRBJ2-5
TGCAGTGCTAAACAGCAAGAGACCCAGTACTTC
CSAKQQETQYF
>-|-|TRBV27|TRBJ2-3
TGTGCCAGCAGTACCGCCGGAGCGGGACACAGATACGCGTATTTT
CASSTAGAGHRYAYF
>-|-|TRBV20-1|TRBJ2-1
TGCAGTGCTAGTGGCGGGGCACCGCCGAATGAGCAGTTCTTC
CSASGGAPPNEQFF
>-|-|TRBV20-1|TRBJ2-1
TGCAGTGCGGTCCGAGGGAGTGAGCAGTTCTTC
CSAVRGSEQFF
>-|-|TRBV7-2|TRBJ1-2
TGTGCCAGCAGCCCCCCCCCTAACGGCAGGGGCTACACCTTC
CASSPPPNGRGYTF
>-|-|TRBV4-2|TRBJ2-2
TGTGCCAGCAGCCAAGATCTCGACGTCGCGAACACCGGGGAGCTGTTTTTT
CASSQDLDVANTGELFF
>TRBD2|-|TRBV11-2|TRBJ2-4
TGTGCCAGCAGCGAACGGGGCGGGAGTATTGGCAAAAACATTCAGTACTTC
CASSERGGSIGKNIQYF
>TRBD2|-|TRBV18|TRBJ2-1
TGTGCCAGCTCACCAGGCCGAGCGGGAGCTAATGAGCAGTTCTTC
CASSPGRAGANEQFF
>TRBD2|-|TRBV5-1|TRBJ2-1
TGCGCCAGCAGCCAAAACGGGGGGGCGGGGTACAATGAGCAGTTCTTC
CASSQNGGAGYNEQFF
>-|-|TRBV20-1|TRBJ2-3
TGCAGTGCTAGAGTGGGACTCACTATAAGCACAGATACGCAGTATTTT
CSARVGLTISTDTQYF
>-|once|TRBV2|TRBJ1-5
TGTGCCAGCAGTGTGGAAGGGGTACTCAGTCAGCCCCAGCATTTT
CASSVEGVLSQPQHF
>-|-|TRBV5-1|TRBJ1-6
TGCGCCAGCAGCTTAGGCCCAGGGGCCATGCAACTCCACTTT
CASSLGPGAMQLHF